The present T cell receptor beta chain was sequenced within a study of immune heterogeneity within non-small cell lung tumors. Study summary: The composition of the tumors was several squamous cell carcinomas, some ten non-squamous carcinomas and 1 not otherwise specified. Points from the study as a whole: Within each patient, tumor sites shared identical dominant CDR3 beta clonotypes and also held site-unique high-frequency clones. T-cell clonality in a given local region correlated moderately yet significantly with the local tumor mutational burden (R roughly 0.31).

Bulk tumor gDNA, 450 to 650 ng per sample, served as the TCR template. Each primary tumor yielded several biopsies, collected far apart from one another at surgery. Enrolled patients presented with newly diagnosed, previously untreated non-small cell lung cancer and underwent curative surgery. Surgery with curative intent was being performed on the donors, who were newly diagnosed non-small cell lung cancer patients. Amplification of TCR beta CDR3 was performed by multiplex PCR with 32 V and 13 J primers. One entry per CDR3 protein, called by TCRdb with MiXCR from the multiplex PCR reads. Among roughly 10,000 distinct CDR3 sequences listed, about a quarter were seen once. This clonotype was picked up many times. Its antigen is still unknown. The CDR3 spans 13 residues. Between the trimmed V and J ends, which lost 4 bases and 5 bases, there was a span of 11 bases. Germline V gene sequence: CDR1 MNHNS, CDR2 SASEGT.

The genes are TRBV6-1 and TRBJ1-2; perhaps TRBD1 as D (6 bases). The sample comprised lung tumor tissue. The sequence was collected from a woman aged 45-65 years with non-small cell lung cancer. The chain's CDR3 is CASSAQTGYGYTF. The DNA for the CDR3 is TGTGCCAGCAGTGCCCAGACAGGATATGGCTACACCTTC.